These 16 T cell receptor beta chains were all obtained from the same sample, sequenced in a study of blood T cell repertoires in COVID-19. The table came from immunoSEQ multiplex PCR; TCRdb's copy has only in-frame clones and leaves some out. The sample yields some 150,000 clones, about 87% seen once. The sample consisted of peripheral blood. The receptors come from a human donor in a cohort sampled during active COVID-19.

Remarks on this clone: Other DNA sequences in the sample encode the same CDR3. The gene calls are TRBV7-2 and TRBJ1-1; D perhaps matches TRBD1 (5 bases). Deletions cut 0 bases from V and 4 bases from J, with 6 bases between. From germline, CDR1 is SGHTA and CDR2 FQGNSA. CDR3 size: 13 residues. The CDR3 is CASSLARGTEAFF. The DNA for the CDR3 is TGTGCCAGCAGCTTAGCTAGGGGCACTGAAGCTTTCTTT.

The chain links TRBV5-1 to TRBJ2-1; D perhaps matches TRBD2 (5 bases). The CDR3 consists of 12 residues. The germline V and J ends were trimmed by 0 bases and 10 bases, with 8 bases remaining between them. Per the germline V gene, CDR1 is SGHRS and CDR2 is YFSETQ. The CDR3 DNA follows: TGCGCCAGCAGCTTGGAAGGAGGAGAGCAGTTCTTC. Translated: CASSLEGGEQFF.

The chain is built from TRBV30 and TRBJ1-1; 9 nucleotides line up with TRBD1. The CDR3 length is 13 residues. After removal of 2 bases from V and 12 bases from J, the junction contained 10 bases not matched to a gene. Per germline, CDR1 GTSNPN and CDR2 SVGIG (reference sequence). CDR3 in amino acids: CAWSSRQGGTSFF. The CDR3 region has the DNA TGTGCCTGGAGTTCAAGACAGGGGGGGACGTCTTTCTTT.

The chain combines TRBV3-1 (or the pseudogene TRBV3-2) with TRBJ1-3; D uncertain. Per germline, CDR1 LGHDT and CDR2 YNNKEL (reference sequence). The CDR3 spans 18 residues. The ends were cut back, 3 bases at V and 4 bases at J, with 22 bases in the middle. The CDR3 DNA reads TGTGCCAGCAGCCACCCCAGGCGTTCGGAGGAATTCGGAAACACCATATATTTT. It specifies CASSHPRRSEEFGNTIYF.

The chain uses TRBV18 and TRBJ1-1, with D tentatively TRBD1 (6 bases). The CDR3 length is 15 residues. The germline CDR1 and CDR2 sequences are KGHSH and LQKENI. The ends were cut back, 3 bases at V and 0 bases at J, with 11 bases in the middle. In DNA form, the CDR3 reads TGTGCCAGCTCACCTCGGACAGAAATGAACACTGAAGCTTTCTTT. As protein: CASSPRTEMNTEAFF.

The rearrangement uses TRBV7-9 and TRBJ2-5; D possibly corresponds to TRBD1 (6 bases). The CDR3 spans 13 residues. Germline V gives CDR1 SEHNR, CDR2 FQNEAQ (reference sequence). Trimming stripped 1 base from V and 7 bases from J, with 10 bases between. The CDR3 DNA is TGTGCCAGCAGCTTAGAGATAGGGGGGACCCAGTACTTC. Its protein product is CASSLEIGGTQYF.

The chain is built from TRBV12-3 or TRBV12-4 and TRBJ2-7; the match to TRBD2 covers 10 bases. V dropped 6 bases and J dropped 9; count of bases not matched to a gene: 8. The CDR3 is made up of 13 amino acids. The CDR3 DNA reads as TGTGCCAGCAGGCCTAGCGGGAGTGGAGTGCAGTACGTC. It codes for CASRPSGSGVQYV.

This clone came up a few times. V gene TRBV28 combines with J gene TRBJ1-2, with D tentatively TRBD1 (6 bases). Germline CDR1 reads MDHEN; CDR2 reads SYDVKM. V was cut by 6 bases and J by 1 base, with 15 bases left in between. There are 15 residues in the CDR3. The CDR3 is CASRSQGFGNYGYTF. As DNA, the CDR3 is TGTGCCAGCAGGTCACAGGGATTTGGTAACTATGGCTACACCTTC.

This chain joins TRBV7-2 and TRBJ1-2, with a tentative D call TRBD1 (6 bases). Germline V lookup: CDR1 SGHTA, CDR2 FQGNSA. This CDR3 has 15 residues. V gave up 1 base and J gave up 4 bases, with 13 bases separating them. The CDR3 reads CASSLEAGEGYGYTF. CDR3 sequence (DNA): TGTGCCAGCAGCTTAGAGGCAGGGGAGGGCTATGGCTACACCTTC.

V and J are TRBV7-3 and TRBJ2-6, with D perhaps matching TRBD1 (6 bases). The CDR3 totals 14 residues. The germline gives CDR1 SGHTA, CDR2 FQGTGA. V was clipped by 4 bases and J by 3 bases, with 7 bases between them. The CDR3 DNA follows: TGTGCCAGCAGCTCCAGGGGTGGGGCCAACGTCCTGACTTTC. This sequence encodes CASSSRGGANVLTF.

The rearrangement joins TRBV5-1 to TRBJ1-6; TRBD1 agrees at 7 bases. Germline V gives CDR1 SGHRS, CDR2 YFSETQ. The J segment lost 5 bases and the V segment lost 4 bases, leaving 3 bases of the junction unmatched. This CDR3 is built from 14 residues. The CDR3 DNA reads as TGCGCCAGCAGCCTCGGACAGGATAATTCACCCCTCCACTTT. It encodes CASSLGQDNSPLHF.

The CDR3 DNA follows: TGTGCCAGCAGCTCCTCCTATTCTTGGGAAGCTTTCTTT. Amino acids: CASSSSYSWEAFF. The chain links TRBV7-3 to TRBJ1-1; D not resolved. The germline gives CDR1 SGHTA, CDR2 FQGTGA. Trimming took off 4 bases at V and 8 bases at J, with 14 bases between the two ends. This CDR3 region has 13 residues.

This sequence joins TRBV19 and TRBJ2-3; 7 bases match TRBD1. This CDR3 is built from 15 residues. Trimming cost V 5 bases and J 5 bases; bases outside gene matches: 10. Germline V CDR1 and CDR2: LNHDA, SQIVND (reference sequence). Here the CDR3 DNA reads TGTGCCAGTAGTCCAACAGGGGTCCGGGGAGATACGCAGTATTTT. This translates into CASSPTGVRGDTQYF.

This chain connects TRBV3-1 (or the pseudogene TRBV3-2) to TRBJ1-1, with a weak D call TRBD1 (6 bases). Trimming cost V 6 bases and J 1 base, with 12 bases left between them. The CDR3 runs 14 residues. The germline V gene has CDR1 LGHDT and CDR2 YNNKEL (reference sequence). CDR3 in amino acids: CASRPRQANTEAFF. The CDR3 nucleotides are TGTGCCAGCAGACCGCGACAGGCGAACACTGAAGCTTTCTTT.

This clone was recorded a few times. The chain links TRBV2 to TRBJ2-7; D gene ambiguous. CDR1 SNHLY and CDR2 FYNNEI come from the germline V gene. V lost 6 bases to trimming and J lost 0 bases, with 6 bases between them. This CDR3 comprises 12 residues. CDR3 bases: TGTGCCAGCAGGAGATCCTCCTACGAGCAGTACTTC. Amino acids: CASRRSSYEQYF.

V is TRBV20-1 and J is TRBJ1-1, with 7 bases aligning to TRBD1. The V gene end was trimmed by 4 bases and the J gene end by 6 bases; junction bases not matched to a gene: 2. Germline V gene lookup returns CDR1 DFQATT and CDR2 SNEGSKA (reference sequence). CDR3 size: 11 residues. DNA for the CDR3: TGCAGTGCTAACAGGGGAGCTGAAGCTTTCTTT. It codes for CSANRGAEAFF.